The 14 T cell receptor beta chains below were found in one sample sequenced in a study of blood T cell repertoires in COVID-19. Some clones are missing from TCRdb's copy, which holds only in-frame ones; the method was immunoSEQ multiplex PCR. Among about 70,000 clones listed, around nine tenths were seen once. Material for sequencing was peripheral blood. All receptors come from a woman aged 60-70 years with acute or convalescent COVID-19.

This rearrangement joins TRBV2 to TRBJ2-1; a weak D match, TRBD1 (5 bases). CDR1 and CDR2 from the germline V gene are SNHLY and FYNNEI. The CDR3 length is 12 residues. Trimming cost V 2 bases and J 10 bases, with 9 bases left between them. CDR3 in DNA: TGTGCCAGCAGTGAACAGGGATACGAGCAGTTCTTC. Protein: CASSEQGYEQFF. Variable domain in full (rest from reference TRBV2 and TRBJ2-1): EPEVTQTPSHQVTQMGQEVILRCVPISNHLYFYWYRQILGQKVEFLVSFYNNEISEKSEIFDDQFSVERPDGSNFTLKIRSTKLEDSAMYFCASSEQGYEQFFGPGTRLTVL.

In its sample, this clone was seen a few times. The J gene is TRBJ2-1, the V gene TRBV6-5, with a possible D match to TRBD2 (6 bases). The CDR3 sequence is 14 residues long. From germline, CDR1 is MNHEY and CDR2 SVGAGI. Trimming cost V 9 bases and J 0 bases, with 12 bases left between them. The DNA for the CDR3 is TGTGCCAGAACCCGGGGGATCTCCTACAATGAGCAGTTCTTC. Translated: CARTRGISYNEQFF.

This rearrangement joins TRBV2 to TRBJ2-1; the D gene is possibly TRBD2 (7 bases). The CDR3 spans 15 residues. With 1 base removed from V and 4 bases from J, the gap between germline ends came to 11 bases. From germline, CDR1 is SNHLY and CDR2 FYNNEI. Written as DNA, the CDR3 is TGTGCCAGCAGTGAAGGGGGGGGCGTGTACAATGAGCAGTTCTTC. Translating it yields CASSEGGGVYNEQFF.

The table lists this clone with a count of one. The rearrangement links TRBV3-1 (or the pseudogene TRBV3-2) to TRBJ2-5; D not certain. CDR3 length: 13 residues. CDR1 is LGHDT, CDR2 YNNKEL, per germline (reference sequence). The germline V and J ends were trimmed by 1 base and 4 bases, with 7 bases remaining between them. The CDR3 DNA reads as TGTGCCAGCAGCCAAGGTCCGAGAGAGACCCAGTACTTC. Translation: CASSQGPRETQYF.

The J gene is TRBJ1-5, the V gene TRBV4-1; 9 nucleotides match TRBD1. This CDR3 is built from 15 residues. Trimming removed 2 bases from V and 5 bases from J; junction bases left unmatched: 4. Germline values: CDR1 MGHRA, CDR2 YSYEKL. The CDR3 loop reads CASSQTGTGHQPQHF. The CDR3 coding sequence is TGCGCCAGCAGCCAAACCGGGACAGGGCATCAGCCCCAGCATTTT.

The CDR3 DNA is TGTGCCACCGGACAGGGACGCAATCAGCCCCAGCATTTT. This encodes CATGQGRNQPQHF. The chain is built from TRBV10-3 and TRBJ1-5; 8 positions match TRBD1. After removal of 10 bases from V and 2 bases from J, the junction contained 4 bases not matched to a gene. Germline CDR1 ENHRY, CDR2 SYGVKD. The CDR3 runs to 13 residues.

The CDR3 is CASSLGLETGELFF. The CDR3 DNA reads as TGCGCCAGCAGCTTGGGCCTAGAAACCGGGGAGCTGTTTTTT. This sequence joins TRBV5-1 and TRBJ2-2, with D uncertain. Trimming left V 0 bases short and J 5 bases short, with 8 bases between. Germline V lookup: CDR1 SGHRS, CDR2 YFSETQ. The length of the CDR3 is 14 residues.

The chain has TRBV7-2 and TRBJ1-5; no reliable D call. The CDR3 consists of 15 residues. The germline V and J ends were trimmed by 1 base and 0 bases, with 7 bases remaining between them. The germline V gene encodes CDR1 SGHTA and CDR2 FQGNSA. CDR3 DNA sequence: TGTGCCAGCAGCTTAGTGGCACATAGCAATCAGCCCCAGCATTTT. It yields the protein CASSLVAHSNQPQHF.

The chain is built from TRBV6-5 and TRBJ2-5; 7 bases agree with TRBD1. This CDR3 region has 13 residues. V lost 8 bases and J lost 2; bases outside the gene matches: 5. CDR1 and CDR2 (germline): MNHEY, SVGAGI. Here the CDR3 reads CASSQTGQETQYF. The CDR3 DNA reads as TGTGCCAGCTCCCAGACAGGGCAAGAGACCCAGTACTTC.

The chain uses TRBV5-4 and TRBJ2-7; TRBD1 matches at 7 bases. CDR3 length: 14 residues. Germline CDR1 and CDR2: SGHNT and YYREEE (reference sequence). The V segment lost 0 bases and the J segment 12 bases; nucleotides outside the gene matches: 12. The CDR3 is CASSLARDSGGLYF. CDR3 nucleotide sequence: TGTGCCAGCAGCTTGGCCCGGGACAGTGGAGGCCTGTACTTC.

The CDR3 nucleotides read TGTGCCAGCGGAAACGGGGTCACCTACGAGCAGTACTTC. This encodes CASGNGVTYEQYF. V and J are TRBV6-6 and TRBJ2-7, with a tentative D call TRBD2 (5 bases). V lost 8 bases, J lost 2 bases, and 13 bases lay in between. Germline V gene sequence: CDR1 MNHNY, CDR2 SVGAGI (reference sequence). CDR3 length: 13 residues.

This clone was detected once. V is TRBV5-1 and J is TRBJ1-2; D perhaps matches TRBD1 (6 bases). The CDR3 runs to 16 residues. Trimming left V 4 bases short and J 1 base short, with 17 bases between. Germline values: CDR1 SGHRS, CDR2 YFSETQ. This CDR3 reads CASSPLSGGLNYGYTF. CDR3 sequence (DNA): TGCGCCAGCAGCCCGTTATCTGGGGGCCTTAACTATGGCTACACCTTC.

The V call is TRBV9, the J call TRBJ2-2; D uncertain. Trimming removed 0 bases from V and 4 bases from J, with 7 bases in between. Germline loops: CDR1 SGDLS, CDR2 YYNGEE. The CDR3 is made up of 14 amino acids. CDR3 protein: CASSVGQVTGELFF. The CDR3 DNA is TGTGCCAGCAGCGTAGGACAAGTCACCGGGGAGCTGTTTTTT.

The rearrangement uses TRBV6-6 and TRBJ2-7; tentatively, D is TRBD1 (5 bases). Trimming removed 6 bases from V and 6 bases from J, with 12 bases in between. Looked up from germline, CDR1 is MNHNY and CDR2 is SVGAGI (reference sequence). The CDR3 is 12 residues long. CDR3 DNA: TGTGCCAGCAGAAAGACAGAACCCGAGCAGTACTTC. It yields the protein CASRKTEPEQYF.